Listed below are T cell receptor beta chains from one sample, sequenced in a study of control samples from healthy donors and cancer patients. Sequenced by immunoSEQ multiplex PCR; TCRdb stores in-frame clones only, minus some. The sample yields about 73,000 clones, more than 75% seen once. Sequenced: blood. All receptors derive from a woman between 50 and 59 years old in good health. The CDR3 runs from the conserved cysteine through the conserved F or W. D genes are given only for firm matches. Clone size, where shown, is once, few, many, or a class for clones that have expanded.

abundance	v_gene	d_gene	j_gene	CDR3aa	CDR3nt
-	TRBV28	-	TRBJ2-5	CAAGARLQETQYF	TGTGCCGCGGGGGCGCGGTTACAAGAGACCCAGTACTTC
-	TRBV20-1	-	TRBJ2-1	CSASVTPNAEQFF	TGCAGTGCTAGTGTTACTCCTAACGCGGAGCAGTTCTTC
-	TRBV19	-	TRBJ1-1	CASSTPRGSLTEAFF	TGTGCCAGTAGTACCCCCAGGGGAAGTCTCACTGAAGCTTTCTTT
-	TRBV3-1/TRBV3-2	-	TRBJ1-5	CASSQGQANQPQHF	TGTGCCAGCAGCCAAGGGCAGGCGAATCAGCCCCAGCATTTT
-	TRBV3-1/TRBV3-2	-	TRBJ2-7	CASSQETYEQYF	TGTGCCAGCAGCCAGGAGACCTACGAGCAGTACTTC
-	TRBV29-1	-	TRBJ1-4	CSVGTANEKLFF	TGCAGCGTTGGGACAGCTAATGAAAAACTGTTTTTT
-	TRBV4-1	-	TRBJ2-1	CASSQGPLDGEQFF	TGCGCCAGCAGCCAAGGACCCCTAGACGGTGAGCAGTTCTTC
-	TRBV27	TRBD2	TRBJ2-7	CASLAPGGVEQYF	TGTGCCAGCCTCGCTCCGGGAGGAGTGGAGCAGTACTTC
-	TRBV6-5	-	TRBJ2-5	CATTPPGRETQYF	TGTGCCACCACCCCGCCGGGGAGGGAGACCCAGTACTTC
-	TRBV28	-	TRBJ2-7	CASSLAGSYEQYF	TGTGCCAGCAGTTTAGCAGGGTCCTACGAGCAGTACTTC
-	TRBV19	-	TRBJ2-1	CASSAGSSYNEQFF	TGTGCCAGTAGTGCGGGGAGCTCCTACAATGAGCAGTTCTTC
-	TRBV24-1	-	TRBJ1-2	CATSDTSPGLKLYGYTF	TGTGCCACCAGTGATACATCACCGGGCCTCAAACTCTATGGCTACACCTTC
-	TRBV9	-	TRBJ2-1	CASSGTSYNEQFF	TGTGCCAGCAGCGGAACCTCCTACAATGAGCAGTTCTTC
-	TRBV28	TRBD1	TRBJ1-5	CASSQSGTVSNQPQHF	TGTGCCAGCAGTCAATCCGGGACAGTGAGCAATCAGCCCCAGCATTTT
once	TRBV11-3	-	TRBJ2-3	CASSSGHLTDTQYF	TGTGCCAGCAGCTCGGGACACCTCACAGATACGCAGTATTTT
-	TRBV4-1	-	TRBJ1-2	CASSLLLNPTTGYTF	TGCGCCAGCAGCCTTCTCTTAAATCCGACAACCGGCTACACCTTC
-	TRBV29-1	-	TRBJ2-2	CSVVRKASGELFF	TGCAGCGTGGTGCGGAAGGCCTCCGGGGAGCTGTTTTTT
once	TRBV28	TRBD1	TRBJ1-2	CASSPQGQGDGYTF	TGTGCCAGCAGTCCGCAGGGACAGGGCGATGGCTACACCTTC
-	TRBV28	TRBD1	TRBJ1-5	CASNDRDYQPQHF	TGTGCCAGCAACGACAGGGACTATCAGCCCCAGCATTTT
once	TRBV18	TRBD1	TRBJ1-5	CASSPPVGPRGHQPQHF	TGTGCCAGCTCACCACCGGTGGGCCCGAGGGGGCATCAGCCCCAGCATTTT
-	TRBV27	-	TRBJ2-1	CASRSTYRDNEQFF	TGTGCCAGCAGATCCACTTATAGGGACAATGAGCAGTTCTTC
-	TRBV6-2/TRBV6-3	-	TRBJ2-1	CASSDSFNNEQFF	TGTGCCAGCAGCGACTCCTTCAACAATGAGCAGTTCTTC
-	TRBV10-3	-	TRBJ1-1	CAISAMGMNTEAFF	TGTGCCATCAGTGCGATGGGTATGAACACTGAAGCTTTCTTT
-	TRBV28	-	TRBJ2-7	CASSLSSDGEESYEQYF	TGTGCCAGCAGCTTATCCTCTGACGGGGAGGAAAGTTACGAGCAGTACTTC
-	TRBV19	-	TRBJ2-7	CASSIDLSEEYDYEQYF	TGTGCCAGTAGTATAGATCTCTCGGAGGAATACGACTACGAGCAGTACTTC
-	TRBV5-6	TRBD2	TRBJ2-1	CASSLGLVKNNEQFF	TGTGCCAGCAGCCTGGGACTAGTGAAAAACAATGAGCAGTTCTTC
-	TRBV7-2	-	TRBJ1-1	CASSLVTGGTEAFF	TGTGCCAGCAGCTTAGTAACCGGGGGCACTGAAGCTTTCTTT
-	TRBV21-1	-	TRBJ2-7	CASTGIVWHEQYF	TGTGCCAGCACCGGGATCGTCTGGCACGAGCAGTACTTC
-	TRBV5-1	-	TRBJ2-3	CASSPSRGASTDTQYF	TGCGCCAGCAGCCCGTCGCGCGGGGCGAGCACAGATACGCAGTATTTT
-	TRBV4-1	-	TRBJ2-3	CASSPQGGRDTQYF	TGCGCCAGCAGCCCCCAAGGGGGACGAGATACGCAGTATTTT
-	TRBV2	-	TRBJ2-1	CASSEQGLNEQFF	TGTGCCAGCAGTGAACAGGGGCTCAATGAGCAGTTCTTC
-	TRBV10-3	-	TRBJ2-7	CAISYRDAVDEQYF	TGTGCCATCAGTTACCGGGACGCCGTTGACGAGCAGTACTTC
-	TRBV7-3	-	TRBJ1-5	CASSLKGQAQDQPQHF	TGTGCCAGCAGCTTAAAGGGCCAAGCCCAAGATCAGCCCCAGCATTTT
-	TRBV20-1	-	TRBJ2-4	CSASRAENIQYF	TGCAGTGCTAGTAGGGCTGAGAACATTCAGTACTTC
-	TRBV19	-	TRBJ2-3	CASSNPLRGTDTQYF	TGTGCCAGTAGCAACCCTCTACGGGGCACAGATACGCAGTATTTT
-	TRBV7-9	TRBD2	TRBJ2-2	CASSLTVAGSAGELFF	TGTGCCAGCAGTCTTACCGTAGCGGGATCAGCCGGGGAGCTGTTTTTT